This T cell receptor (beta chain) was captured by sequencing in a study of T-cell memory formation after mild COVID-19. In the study overall: Among the donors, TCR clusters were largely specific to each donor. Study results and caveats: Clonal second-wave expansions that peaked on day 37 had unconfirmed SARS-CoV-2 specificity.

As concerns this clonotype: Its antigen remains unidentified.

With constant-segment primers, 5'RACE yielded cDNA libraries of TCR alpha and TCR beta that carried sample barcodes and UMIs. MiXCR, run by TCRdb on the 5' RACE reads, gives a single entry per CDR3 protein. The data show approximately 180,000 distinct CDR3 sequences, 16% seen once. In germline, CDR1 is DFQATT, CDR2 SNEGSKA (reference sequence). The CDR3 is 13 amino acids. Trimming removed 0 bases from V and 5 bases from J, with 8 bases in between. This TCR was sampled from an adult woman who had mild COVID-19 (a few samples of this study predate the infection). Cell type and time point are not known. The chain recombines TRBV20-1 with TRBJ1-5; D gene ambiguous. Sequences were obtained from PBMCs or a T cell subset sorted from them (not recorded which). In nucleotides, the CDR3 is TGCAGTGCTAGAGAGTATAGAGATCAGCCCCAGCATTTT. Amino acids: CSAREYRDQPQHF.